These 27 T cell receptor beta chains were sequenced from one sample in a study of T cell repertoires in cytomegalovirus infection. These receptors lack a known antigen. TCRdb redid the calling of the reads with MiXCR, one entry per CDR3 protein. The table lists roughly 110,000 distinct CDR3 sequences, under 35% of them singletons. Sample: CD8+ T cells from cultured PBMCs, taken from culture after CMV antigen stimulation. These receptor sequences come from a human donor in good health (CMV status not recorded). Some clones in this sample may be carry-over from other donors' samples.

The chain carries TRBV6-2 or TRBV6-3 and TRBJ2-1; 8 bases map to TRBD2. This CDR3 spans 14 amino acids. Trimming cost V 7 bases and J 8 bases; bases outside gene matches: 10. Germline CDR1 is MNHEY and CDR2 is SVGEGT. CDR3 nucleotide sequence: TGTGCCAGCACCTCAGCGGGGGTTGGGGATGAGCAGTTCTTC. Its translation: CASTSAGVGDEQFF.

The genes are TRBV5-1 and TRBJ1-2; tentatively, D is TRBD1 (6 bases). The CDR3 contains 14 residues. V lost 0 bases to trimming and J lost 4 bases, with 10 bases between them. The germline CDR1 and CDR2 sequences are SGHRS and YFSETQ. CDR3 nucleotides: TGCGCCAGCAGCTTGGGGGGGCCTAGCTATGGCTACACCTTC. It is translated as CASSLGGPSYGYTF.

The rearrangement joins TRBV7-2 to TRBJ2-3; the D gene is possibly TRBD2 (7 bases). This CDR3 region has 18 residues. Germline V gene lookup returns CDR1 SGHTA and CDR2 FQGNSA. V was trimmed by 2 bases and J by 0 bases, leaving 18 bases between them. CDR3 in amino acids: CASSLSFRGGRSTDTQYF. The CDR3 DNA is TGTGCCAGCAGCTTATCTTTTAGGGGGGGGAGGAGCACAGATACGCAGTATTTT.

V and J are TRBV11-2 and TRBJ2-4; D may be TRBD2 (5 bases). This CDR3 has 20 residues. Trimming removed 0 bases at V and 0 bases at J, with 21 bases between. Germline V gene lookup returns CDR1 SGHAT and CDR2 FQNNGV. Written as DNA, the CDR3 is TGTGCCAGCAGCTTAGATGCCCTGGCCAGCCCCGGACTAGCCAAAAACATTCAGTACTTC. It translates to CASSLDALASPGLAKNIQYF.

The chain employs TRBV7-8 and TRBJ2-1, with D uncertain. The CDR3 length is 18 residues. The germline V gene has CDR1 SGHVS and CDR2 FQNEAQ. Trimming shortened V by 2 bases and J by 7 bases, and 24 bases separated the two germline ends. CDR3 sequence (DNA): TGTGCCAGCAGCTTACGAGTTTTTGGGTTAAGGAATCGGAATGAGCAGTTCTTC. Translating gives CASSLRVFGLRNRNEQFF.

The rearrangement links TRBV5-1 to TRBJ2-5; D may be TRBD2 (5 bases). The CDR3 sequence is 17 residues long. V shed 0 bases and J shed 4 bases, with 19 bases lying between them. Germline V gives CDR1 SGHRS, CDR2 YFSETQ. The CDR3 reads CASSLDKAGRRGETQYF. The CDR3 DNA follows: TGCGCCAGCAGCTTGGATAAGGCGGGCCGTCGGGGAGAGACCCAGTACTTC.

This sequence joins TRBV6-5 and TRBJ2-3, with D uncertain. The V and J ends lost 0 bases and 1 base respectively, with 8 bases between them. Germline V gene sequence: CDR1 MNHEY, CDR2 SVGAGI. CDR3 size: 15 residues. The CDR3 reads CASSYSSRGTDTQYF. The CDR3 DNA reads TGTGCCAGCAGTTACTCGAGCCGGGGCACAGATACGCAGTATTTT.

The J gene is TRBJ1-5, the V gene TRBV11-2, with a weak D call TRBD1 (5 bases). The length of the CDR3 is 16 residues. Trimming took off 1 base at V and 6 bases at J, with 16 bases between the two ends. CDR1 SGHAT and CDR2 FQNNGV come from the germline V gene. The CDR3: CASSLVEGRVGQPQHF. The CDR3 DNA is TGTGCCAGCAGCTTAGTTGAAGGCAGGGTCGGTCAGCCCCAGCATTTT.

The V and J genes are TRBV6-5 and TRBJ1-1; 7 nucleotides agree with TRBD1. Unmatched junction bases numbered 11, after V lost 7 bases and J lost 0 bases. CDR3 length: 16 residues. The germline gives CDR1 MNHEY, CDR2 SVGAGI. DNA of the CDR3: TGTGCCAGCACCAAGGGGACAGATGGAATGAACACTGAAGCTTTCTTT. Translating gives CASTKGTDGMNTEAFF.

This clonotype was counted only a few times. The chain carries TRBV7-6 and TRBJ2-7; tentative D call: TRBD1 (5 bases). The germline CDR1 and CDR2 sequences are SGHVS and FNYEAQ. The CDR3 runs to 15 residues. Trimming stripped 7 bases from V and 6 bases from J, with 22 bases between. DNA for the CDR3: TGTGCCAGCAACCTGGGGCCGGCGCGGAGTGGCGAGCAGTACTTC. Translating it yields CASNLGPARSGEQYF.

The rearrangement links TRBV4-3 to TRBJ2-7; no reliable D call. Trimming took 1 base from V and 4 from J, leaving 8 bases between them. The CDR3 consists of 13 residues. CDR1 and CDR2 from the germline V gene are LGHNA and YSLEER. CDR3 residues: CASSQGTGYEQYF. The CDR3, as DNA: TGCGCCAGCAGCCAAGGGACCGGGTACGAGCAGTACTTC.

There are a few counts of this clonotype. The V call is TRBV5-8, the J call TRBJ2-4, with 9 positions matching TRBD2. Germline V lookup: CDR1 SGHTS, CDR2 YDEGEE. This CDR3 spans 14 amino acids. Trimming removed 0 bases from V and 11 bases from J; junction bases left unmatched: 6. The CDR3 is CASSLDDAGGVQYF. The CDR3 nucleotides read TGTGCCAGCAGCTTGGACGACGCGGGGGGGGTTCAGTACTTC.

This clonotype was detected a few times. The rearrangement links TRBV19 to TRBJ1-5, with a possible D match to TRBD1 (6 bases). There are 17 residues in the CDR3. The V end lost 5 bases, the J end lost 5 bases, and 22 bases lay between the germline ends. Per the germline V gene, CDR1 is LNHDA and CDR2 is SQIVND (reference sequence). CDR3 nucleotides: TGTGCCAGTAGTCCCGGGGGATTACGGGACAAACATCAGCCCCAGCATTTT. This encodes CASSPGGLRDKHQPQHF.

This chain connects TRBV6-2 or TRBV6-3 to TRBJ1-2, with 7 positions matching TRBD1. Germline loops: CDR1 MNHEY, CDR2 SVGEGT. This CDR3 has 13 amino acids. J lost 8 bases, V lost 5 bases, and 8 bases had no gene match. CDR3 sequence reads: CASSRTGVRGYTF. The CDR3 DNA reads TGTGCCAGCAGTCGAACAGGGGTCCGGGGCTACACCTTC.

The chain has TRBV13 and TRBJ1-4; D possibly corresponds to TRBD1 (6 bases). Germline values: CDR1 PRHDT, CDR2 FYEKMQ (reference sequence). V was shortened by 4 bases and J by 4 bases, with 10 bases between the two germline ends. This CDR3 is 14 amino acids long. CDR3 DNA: TGTGCCAGCAGCTCCGGACAGCTTAATGAAAAACTGTTTTTT. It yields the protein CASSSGQLNEKLFF. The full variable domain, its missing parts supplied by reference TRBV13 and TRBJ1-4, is AAGVIQSPRHLIKEKRETATLKCYPIPRHDTVYWYQQGPGQDPQFLISFYEKMQSDKGSIPDRFSAQQFSDYHSELNMSSLELGDSALYFCASSSGQLNEKLFFGSGTQLSVL.

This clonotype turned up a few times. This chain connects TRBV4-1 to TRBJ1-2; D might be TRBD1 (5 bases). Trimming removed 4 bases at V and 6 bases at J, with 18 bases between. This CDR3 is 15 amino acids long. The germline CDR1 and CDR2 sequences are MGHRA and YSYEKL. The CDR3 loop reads CASSPTPRTRDGYTF. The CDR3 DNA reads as TGCGCCAGCAGCCCGACCCCCCGGACAAGAGATGGCTACACCTTC.

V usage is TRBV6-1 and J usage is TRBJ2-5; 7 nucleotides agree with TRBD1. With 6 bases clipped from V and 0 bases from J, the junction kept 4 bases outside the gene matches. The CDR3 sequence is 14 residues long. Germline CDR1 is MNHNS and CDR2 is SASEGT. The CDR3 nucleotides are TGTGCCAGCAGGATGGGACAGTACCAAGAGACCCAGTACTTC. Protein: CASRMGQYQETQYF.

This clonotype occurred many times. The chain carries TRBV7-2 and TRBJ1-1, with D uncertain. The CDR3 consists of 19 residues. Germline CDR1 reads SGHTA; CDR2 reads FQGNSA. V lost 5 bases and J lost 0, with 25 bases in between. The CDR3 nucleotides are TGTGCCAGCAGCCTCATAGAGTGGTCCGGTTTGGTTATGAACACTGAAGCTTTCTTT. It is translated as CASSLIEWSGLVMNTEAFF.

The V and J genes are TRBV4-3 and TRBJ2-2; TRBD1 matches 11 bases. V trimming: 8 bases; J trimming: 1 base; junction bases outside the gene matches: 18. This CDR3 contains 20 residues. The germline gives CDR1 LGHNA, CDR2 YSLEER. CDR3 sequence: CASSVPGQGGLDLNTGELFF. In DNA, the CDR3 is TGCGCCAGCTCAGTCCCGGGACAGGGGGGACTAGACCTGAACACCGGGGAGCTGTTTTTT.

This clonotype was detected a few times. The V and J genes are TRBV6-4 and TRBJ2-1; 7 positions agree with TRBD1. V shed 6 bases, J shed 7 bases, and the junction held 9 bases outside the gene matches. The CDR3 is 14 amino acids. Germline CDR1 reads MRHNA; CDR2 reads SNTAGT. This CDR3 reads CASSRDRDRNEQFF. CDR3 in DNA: TGTGCCAGCAGCCGAGACAGGGATCGGAATGAGCAGTTCTTC.

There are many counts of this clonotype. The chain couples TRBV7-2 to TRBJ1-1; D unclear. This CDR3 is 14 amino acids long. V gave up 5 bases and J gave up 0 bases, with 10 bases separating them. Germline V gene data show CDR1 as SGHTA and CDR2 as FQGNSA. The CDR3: CASSIQVMNTEAFF. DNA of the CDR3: TGTGCCAGCAGCATCCAGGTTATGAACACTGAAGCTTTCTTT.

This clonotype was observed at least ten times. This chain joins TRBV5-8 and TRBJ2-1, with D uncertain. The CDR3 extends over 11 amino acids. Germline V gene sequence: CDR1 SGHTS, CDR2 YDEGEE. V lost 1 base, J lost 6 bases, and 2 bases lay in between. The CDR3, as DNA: TGTGCCAGCAGCTTGTTCAATGAGCAGTTCTTC. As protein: CASSLFNEQFF.

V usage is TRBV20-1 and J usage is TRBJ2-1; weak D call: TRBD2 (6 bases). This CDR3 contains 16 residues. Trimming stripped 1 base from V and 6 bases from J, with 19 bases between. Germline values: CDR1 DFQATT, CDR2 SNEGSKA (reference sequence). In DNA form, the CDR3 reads TGCAGTGCTAGAGCGCGGAGGACTACTAACTTCAATGAGCAGTTCTTC. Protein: CSARARRTTNFNEQFF.

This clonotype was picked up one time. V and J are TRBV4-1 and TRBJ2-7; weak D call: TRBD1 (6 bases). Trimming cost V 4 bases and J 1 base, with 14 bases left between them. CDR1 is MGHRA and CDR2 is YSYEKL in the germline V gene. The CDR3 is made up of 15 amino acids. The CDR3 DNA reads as TGCGCCAGCAGCCCCCTCAGGGGTACATCCTACGAGCAGTACTTC. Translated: CASSPLRGTSYEQYF.

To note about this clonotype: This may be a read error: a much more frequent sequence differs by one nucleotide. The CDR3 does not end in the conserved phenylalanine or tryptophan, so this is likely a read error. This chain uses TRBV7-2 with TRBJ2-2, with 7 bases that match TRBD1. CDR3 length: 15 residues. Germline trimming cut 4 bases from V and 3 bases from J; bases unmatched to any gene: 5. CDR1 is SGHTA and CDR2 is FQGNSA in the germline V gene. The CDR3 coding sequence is TGTGCCAGCAGCTCCCGGGACAGTTACACCGGGGAGCTGTTTATT. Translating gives CASSSRDSYTGELFI.

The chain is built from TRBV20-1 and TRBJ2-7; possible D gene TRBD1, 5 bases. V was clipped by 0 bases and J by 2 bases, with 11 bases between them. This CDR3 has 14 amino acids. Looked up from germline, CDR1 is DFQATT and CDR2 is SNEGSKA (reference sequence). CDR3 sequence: CSARDLTATYEQYF. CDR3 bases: TGCAGTGCTAGAGATCTGACAGCTACCTACGAGCAGTACTTC.

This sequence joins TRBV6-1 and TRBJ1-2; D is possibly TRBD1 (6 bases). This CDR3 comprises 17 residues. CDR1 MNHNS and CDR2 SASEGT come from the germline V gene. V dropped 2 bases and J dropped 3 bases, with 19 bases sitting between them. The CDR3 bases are TGTGCCAGCAGTGAAAGGGGGGGCAGCCGCCGACACTATGGCTACACCTTC. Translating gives CASSERGGSRRHYGYTF.